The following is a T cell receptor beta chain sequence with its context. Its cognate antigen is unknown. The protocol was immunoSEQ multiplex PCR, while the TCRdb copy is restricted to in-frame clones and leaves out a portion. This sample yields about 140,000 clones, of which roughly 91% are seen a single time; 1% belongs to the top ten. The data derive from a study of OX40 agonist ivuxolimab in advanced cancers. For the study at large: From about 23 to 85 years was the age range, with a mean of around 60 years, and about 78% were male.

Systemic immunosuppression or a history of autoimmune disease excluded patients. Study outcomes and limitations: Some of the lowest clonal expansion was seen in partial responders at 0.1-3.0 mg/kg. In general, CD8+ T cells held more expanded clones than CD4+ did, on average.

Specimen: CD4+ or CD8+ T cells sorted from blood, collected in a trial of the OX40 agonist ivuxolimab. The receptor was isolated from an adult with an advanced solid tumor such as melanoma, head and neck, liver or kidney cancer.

This CDR3 reads CASSPSGINLYGYTF. CDR3 sequence (DNA): TGTGCCAGCAGCCCTTCCGGGATAAACCTCTATGGCTACACCTTC. V is TRBV28 and J is TRBJ1-2; D gene uncertain. The CDR3 is 15 residues long. Trimming shortened V by 6 bases and J by 4 bases, and 18 bases separated the two germline ends. CDR1 is MDHEN and CDR2 is SYDVKM in the germline V gene.